The clone carrying this T cell receptor (beta chain) has just one count. The antigen remains undetermined. The data were obtained in a study of shared clonotypes between healthy human individuals. Study as a whole: For every donor, three CD4 naive, three CD4 memory, two CD8 naive and one CD8 memory plates were used.

The length of the CDR3 is 14 residues. Trimming removed 0 bases at V and 3 bases at J, with 8 bases between. CDR1 is PRHDT and CDR2 is FYEKMQ in the germline V gene (reference sequence). Generated by immunoSEQ multiplex PCR, the TCRdb table keeps only in-frame clones and is missing some. Of about 2.3 million clones detected, about nine tenths appear once; the ten largest clones hold approximately 0.4%. Study results and caveats: Memory subsets had estimated richness that was generally smaller than that of naive subsets.

The sequenced material came from naive CD4+ T cells from PBMCs. Described subset: CD45RA+ positively selected. The rearrangement uses TRBV13 and TRBJ1-2, with D unresolved. This TCR was recovered from a man aged 18 to 35 in good health. Some clones in this sample may be carry-over from other donors' samples. CDR3 sequence reads: CASSLGWRDYGYTF. CDR3 sequence (DNA): TGTGCCAGCAGCTTAGGCTGGCGGGACTATGGCTACACCTTC.